Following are 10 T cell receptor beta chains from one sample sequenced in a study of spatial heterogeneity in lung cancer. These receptors' targets are unknown. TCRdb recomputed calls from the 5' RACE reads with MiXCR, one row per CDR3 protein. The sample includes tens of thousands of distinct CDR3 sequences, approximately 4.8% of them seen just once. As for time point: sample taken at primary tumor resection. Broader study findings: Mutation counts in tumors were tracked by counts of expanded intratumoral alpha and beta TCRs.

The sample consisted of lung tumor tissue, taken at surgery. Receptor source: a male donor with early-stage non-small cell lung cancer.

The chain employs TRBV6-2 or TRBV6-3 and TRBJ2-5, with 12 bases aligning to TRBD2. Germline V CDR1 and CDR2: MNHEY, SVGEGT. V dropped 5 bases and J dropped 5; count of bases not matched to a gene: 6. This CDR3 is built from 15 residues. The CDR3: CASSRPSGRGETQYF. The CDR3 coding sequence is TGTGCCAGCAGTCGGCCTAGCGGGAGGGGTGAGACCCAGTACTTC.

This clonotype was seen many times. The V and J genes are TRBV3-1 and TRBJ1-6; TRBD1 aligns across 8 bases. This CDR3 is 15 amino acids long. J was trimmed by 7 bases and V by 1 base; bases with no gene match: 3. Germline loops: CDR1 LGHDT, CDR2 YNNKEL (reference sequence). CDR3 amino acids: CASSQGDRMNSPLHF. DNA for the CDR3: TGTGCCAGCAGCCAAGGGGACAGGATGAATTCACCCCTCCACTTT.

This clonotype was recorded at least ten times. V and J are TRBV5-1 and TRBJ1-1, with D hard to call. Per germline, CDR1 SGHRS and CDR2 YFSETQ. CDR3 size: 14 residues. V lost 7 bases, J lost 4 bases, and 17 bases lay in between. The CDR3 spells CASGRSERGTEAFF. The CDR3, as DNA: TGCGCCAGCGGGCGCAGCGAACGGGGCACTGAAGCTTTCTTT.

This clonotype showed up many times. The chain couples TRBV1 to TRBJ1-6. TRBV1 is termed a pseudogene. This CDR3 comprises 18 residues. The CDR3 coding sequence is TGCACCAGCAGATTAAAGCCAGGGATGGCTTTCTATAATTCACCCCTCCACTTT. It translates to CTSRLKPGMAFYNSPLHF.

This clonotype has ten or more counts. The chain recombines TRBV20-1 with TRBJ2-1; D remains unclear. This CDR3 is 13 amino acids long. Between the trimmed V and J ends, which lost 3 bases and 10 bases, there was a span of 16 bases. Germline CDR1 is DFQATT and CDR2 is SNEGSKA (reference sequence). The CDR3 DNA reads as TGCAGTGCTAGTCAAGAACAATGGCGAGAGCAGTTCTTC. Protein: CSASQEQWREQFF.

In its sample, this clonotype ranks as medium-sized. The chain joins TRBV6-5 to TRBJ1-2; 10 bases agree with TRBD1. CDR1 is MNHEY, CDR2 SVGAGI, per germline. V lost 4 bases and J lost 5; bases outside the gene matches: 7. This CDR3 has 15 residues. The CDR3 region has the DNA TGTGCCAGCAGTTTTTCGACAGGGGGCGAGTATGGCTACACCTTC. Its translation: CASSFSTGGEYGYTF.

In its sample, this clonotype was seen a few times. The chain uses TRBV20-1 and TRBJ1-2, with 8 bases aligning to TRBD1. V trimming: 7 bases; J trimming: 4 bases; junction bases outside the gene matches: 8. The CDR3 is made up of 13 amino acids. CDR1 is DFQATT and CDR2 is SNEGSKA in the germline V gene (reference sequence). CDR3 bases: TGCAGTGGACAGGGGTGGCCTAGCTATGGCTACACCTTC. It translates to CSGQGWPSYGYTF.

This clonotype was seen many times. DNA of the CDR3: TGTGCCAGCGGTTCTCACAGAGAAGCTTTCTTT. It codes for CASGSHREAFF. The chain is built from TRBV28 and TRBJ1-1; D call uncertain. The CDR3 has 11 residues. Trimming took 8 bases from V and 8 from J, leaving 12 bases between them. Germline-derived CDR1 and CDR2 are MDHEN and SYDVKM.

This rearrangement joins TRBV5-6 to TRBJ1-1, with D possibly matching TRBD1 (6 bases). The CDR3 consists of 15 residues. Per germline, CDR1 SGHDT and CDR2 YYEEEE. The V gene lost 4 bases and the J gene lost 4 bases, with 17 bases spanning the gap. CDR3 amino acids: CASSPQGRWVTEAFF. The CDR3 nucleotides read TGTGCCAGCAGCCCCCAGGGGCGCTGGGTCACTGAAGCTTTCTTT.

This clonotype has a count of ten or more. The rearrangement joins TRBV5-4 to TRBJ2-1, with 14 bases identical to TRBD2. The ends lost 4 bases at V and 8 bases at J; junction bases unmatched: 5. The CDR3 runs to 15 residues. Looked up from germline, CDR1 is SGHNT and CDR2 is YYREEE (reference sequence). CDR3 in amino acids: CASSRLAGGIDEQFF. In DNA form, the CDR3 reads TGTGCCAGCAGCAGACTAGCGGGAGGGATTGATGAGCAGTTCTTC.